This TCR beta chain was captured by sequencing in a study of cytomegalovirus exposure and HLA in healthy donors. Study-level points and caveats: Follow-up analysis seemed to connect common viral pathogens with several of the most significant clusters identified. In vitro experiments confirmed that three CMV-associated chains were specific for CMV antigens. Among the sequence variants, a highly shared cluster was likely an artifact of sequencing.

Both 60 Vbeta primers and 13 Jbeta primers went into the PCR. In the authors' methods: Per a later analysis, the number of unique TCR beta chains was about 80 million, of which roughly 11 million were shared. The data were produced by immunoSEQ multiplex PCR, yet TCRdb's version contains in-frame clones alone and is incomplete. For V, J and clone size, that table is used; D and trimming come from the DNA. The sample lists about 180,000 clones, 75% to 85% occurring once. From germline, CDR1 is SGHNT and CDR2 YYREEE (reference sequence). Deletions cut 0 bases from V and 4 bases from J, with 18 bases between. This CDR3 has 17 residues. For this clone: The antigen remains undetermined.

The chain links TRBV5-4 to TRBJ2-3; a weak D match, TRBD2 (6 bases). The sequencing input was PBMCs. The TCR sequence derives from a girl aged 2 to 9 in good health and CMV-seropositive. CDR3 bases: TGTGCCAGCAGCTTGGCCCAAACCGGGACTTCAGCAGATACGCAGTATTTT. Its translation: CASSLAQTGTSADTQYF. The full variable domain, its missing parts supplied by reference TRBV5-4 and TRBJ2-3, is ETGVTQSPTHLIKTRGQQVTLRCSSQSGHNTVSWYQQALGQGPQFIFQYYREEENGRGNFPPRFSGLQFPNYSSELNVNALELDDSALYLCASSLAQTGTSADTQYFGPGTRLTVL.